The subject of this entry is one TCR beta chain. This entry is derived from a study of radiotherapy plus CTLA-4 blockade in lung cancer. Repertoires were generated with immunoSEQ multiplex PCR, while TCRdb's copy carries only in-frame clones and drops some. The top ten hold approximately 3% of the sample, which has about 24,000 clones, 71% seen once. V was pared by 7 bases and J by 6 bases, with 11 bases of the junction left unmatched. Germline V lookup: CDR1 MNHEY, CDR2 SVGAGI. The CDR3 is 15 amino acids. This TCR derives from a human donor with non-small cell lung cancer whose response to radiotherapy plus ipilimumab could not be evaluated. Here the sequenced sample was peripheral blood, taken from a patient treated with radiotherapy plus ipilimumab. The chain employs TRBV6-5 and TRBJ2-1; TRBD2 matches at 8 bases. CDR3 sequence reads: CASIKAGALFNEQFF. The CDR3 bases are TGTGCCAGCATCAAAGCGGGAGCACTTTTCAATGAGCAGTTCTTC.